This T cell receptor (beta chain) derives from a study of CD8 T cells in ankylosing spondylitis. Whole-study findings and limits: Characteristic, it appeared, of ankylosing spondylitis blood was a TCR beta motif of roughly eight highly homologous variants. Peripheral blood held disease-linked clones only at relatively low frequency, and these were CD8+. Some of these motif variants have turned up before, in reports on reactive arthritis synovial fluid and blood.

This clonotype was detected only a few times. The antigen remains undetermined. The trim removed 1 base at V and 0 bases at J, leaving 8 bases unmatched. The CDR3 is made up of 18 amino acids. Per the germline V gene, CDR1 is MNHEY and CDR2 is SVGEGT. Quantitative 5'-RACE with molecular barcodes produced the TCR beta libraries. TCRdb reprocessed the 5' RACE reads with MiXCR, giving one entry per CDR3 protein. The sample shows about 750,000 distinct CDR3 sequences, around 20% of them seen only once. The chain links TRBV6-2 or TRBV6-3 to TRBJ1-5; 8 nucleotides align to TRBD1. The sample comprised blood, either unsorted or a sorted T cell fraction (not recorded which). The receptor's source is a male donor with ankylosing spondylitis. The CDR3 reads CASSYLAGGVLSNQPQHF. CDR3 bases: TGTGCCAGCAGTTACTTGGCAGGGGGCGTACTTAGCAATCAGCCCCAGCATTTT.